This T cell receptor beta chain was documented in a study of lymphopenia after photon versus proton radiotherapy. Notes on the study in general: Survival link was tested only in deceased patients; proton benefit remains a possibility. A bigger post-nadir fall in TCR diversity correlated inversely with survival time in deceased patients. Post-nadir diversity loss with photons came from oligoclonal expansion, particularly CD8+ Temra cells. Relative stability marked proton patients; photon patients lost diversity and naive cells.

V lost 5 bases and J 6 bases, leaving 16 bases between the germline ends. The CDR3 has 14 amino acids. CDR1 SNHLY and CDR2 FYNNEI come from the germline V gene. Remarks on this clone: As yet, its antigen is unknown.

Using immunoSEQ multiplex PCR, the repertoire was profiled, and TCRdb retains in-frame clones only, with some absent. This table holds 20,000 or so clones, 92% found once. Sequencing used peripheral blood, obtained from a patient treated with proton-based radiotherapy. The V gene is TRBV2, the J gene TRBJ1-2, with a weak D call TRBD1 (5 bases). This sequence was found in a woman aged 65 to 85 with pancreatic cancer. Some clones in this sample may be carry-over from other donors' samples. In nucleotides, the CDR3 is TGTGCCAGCAGTCTGGGCCTCCCCAGGGATGGCTACACCTTC. It is translated as CASSLGLPRDGYTF.